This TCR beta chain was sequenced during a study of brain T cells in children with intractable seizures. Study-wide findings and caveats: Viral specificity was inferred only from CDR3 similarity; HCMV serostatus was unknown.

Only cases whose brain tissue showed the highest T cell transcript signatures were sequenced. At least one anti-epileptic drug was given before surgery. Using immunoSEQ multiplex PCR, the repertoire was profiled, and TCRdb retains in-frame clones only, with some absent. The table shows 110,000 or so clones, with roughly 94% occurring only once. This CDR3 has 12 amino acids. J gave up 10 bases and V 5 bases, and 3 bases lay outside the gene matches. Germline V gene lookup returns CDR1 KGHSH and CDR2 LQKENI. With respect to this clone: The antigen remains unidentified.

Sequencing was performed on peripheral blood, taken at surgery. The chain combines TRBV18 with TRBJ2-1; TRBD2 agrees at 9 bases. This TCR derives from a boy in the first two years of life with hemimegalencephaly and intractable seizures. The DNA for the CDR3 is TGTGCCAGCTCAATCGGGACTAGCGAGCAGTTCTTC. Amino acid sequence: CASSIGTSEQFF.